The source of this T cell receptor (beta chain) is a study of T-cell reconstitution after alpha-beta-depleted transplantation in children. Preparation of the TCRbeta library involved a method that used unique molecular identifiers. TCRdb re-derived calls from the PCR reads in MiXCR, one entry per CDR3 protein. In the table there are approximately 980,000 distinct CDR3 sequences, 25% to 35% of which are singletons. The CDR3 is 19 amino acids. V lost 6 bases to trimming and J lost 0 bases; unmatched junction nucleotides: 16. Looked up from germline, CDR1 is LGHNA and CDR2 is YNFKEQ. V gene TRBV4-2 combines with J gene TRBJ2-1, with TRBD1 matching over 8 bases. The receptor comes from a boy under two years old who had a stem cell transplant for SCID, so the T cells may come from the graft donor. The specimen comprised PBMCs, mostly from graft donor cells, sampled 360 days after TCRalphabeta/CD19-depleted stem cell transplant. The chain's CDR3 is CASSVDRDRTISSYNEQFF. CDR3 in DNA: TGTGCCAGCAGTGTGGACCGGGACAGGACAATAAGCTCCTACAATGAGCAGTTCTTC.